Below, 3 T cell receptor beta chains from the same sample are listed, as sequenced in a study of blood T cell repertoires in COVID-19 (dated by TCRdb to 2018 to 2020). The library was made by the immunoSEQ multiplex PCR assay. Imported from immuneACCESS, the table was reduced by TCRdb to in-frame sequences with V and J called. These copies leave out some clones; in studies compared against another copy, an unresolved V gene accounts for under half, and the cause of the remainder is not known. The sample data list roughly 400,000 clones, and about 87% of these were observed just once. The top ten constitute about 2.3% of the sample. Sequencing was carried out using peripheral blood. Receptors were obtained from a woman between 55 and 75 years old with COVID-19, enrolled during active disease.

The CDR3 nucleotides read TGCGCCAGCAGCTTCGGCTCTGGGAGCGGGGGGCCCTACGAGCAGTACTTC. Its protein product is CASSFGSGSGGPYEQYF. V gene TRBV5-1 combines with J gene TRBJ2-7, with TRBD2 matching over 9 bases. The CDR3 totals 17 residues. Per the germline V gene, CDR1 is SGHRS and CDR2 is YFSETQ. The V gene end was trimmed by 2 bases and the J gene end by 2 bases; junction bases not matched to a gene: 11. The full variable domain, completed using reference TRBV5-1 and TRBJ2-7, is KAGVTQTPRYLIKTRGQQVTLSCSPISGHRSVSWYQQTPGQGLQFLFEYFSETQRNKGNFPGRFSGRQFSNSRSEMNVSTLELGDSALYLCASSFGSGSGGPYEQYFGPGTRLTVT.

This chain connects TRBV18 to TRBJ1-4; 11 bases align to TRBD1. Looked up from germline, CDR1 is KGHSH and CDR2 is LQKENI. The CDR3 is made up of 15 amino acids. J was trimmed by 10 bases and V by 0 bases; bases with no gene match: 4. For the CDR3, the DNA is TGTGCCAGCTCACCACCGGTGGGACAGGGGGTAAAACTGTTTTTT. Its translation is CASSPPVGQGVKLFF.

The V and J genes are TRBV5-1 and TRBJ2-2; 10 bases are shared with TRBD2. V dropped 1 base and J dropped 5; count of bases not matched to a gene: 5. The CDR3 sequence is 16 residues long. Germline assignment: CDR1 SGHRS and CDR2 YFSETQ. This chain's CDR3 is CASSLSSGGETGELFF. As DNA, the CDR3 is TGCGCCAGCAGCTTGAGCAGCGGGGGGGAAACCGGGGAGCTGTTTTTT.